A single sample gave rise to the 21 T cell receptor beta chains below, sequenced in a study of blood T cell repertoires in COVID-19 (TCRdb year 2020). Preparation of the library involved the immunoSEQ multiplex PCR assay. TCRdb holds this immuneACCESS table with in-frame rearrangements only. Some clones are missing; in checked studies, unresolved V genes explain under half, and the rest has no known cause. The table for this sample lists about 28,000 clones; roughly nine tenths of them were counted only once. The ten largest clones take up 9.3% of the sample. The sequenced sample consisted of peripheral blood. These receptors all stem from a human donor in a cohort sampled during active COVID-19.

This chain links TRBV6-5 with TRBJ2-7; 7 bases fit TRBD2. J was trimmed by 5 bases and V by 7 bases; bases with no gene match: 11. The CDR3 is 14 residues long. CDR1 and CDR2 (germline): MNHEY, SVGAGI. CDR3 residues: CASTQSGIGDEQYF. CDR3 sequence (DNA): TGTGCCAGCACCCAGAGCGGGATAGGGGACGAGCAGTACTTC.

V is TRBV25-1 and J is TRBJ2-3; D gene unclear. The germline CDR1 and CDR2 sequences are MGHDK and SYGVNS. V was clipped by 4 bases and J by 3 bases, with 11 bases between them. This CDR3 is 14 amino acids long. The CDR3 loop reads CASSVGGETDTQYF. CDR3 nucleotide sequence: TGTGCCAGCAGTGTTGGTGGAGAGACAGATACGCAGTATTTT. The complete variable domain, with remaining parts taken from reference TRBV25-1 and TRBJ2-3, reads EADIYQTPRYLVIGTGKKITLECSQTMGHDKMYWYQQDPGMELHLIHYSYGVNSTEKGDLSSESTVSRIRTEHFPLTLESARPSHTSQYLCASSVGGETDTQYFGPGTRLTVL.

The chain joins TRBV5-1 to TRBJ1-4, with D possibly TRBD1 on 6 matching bases. Germline V gene lookup returns CDR1 SGHRS and CDR2 YFSETQ. CDR3 length: 14 residues. V lost 4 bases to trimming and J lost 10 bases, with 17 bases between them. CDR3 loop: CASSPGEMRGKLFF. In nucleotides, the CDR3 is TGCGCCAGCAGCCCAGGGGAGATGCGCGGAAAACTGTTTTTT. Complete variable domain (other parts from reference TRBV5-1 and TRBJ1-4): KAGVTQTPRYLIKTRGQQVTLSCSPISGHRSVSWYQQTPGQGLQFLFEYFSETQRNKGNFPGRFSGRQFSNSRSEMNVSTLELGDSALYLCASSPGEMRGKLFFGSGTQLSVL.

The V gene is TRBV27, the J gene TRBJ2-7; 14 nucleotides match TRBD2. V shed 6 bases and J 2 bases; nucleotides not matched to a gene: 9. The CDR3 contains 17 residues. Germline V gene sequence: CDR1 MNHEY, CDR2 SMNVEV (reference sequence). CDR3 DNA: TGTGCCAGCAGAACGGGGACTAGCGGGGGACTCACCTACGAGCAGTACTTC. It specifies CASRTGTSGGLTYEQYF.

The V gene is TRBV3-1 (or the pseudogene TRBV3-2), the J gene TRBJ2-2, with TRBD2 identical over 11 bases. This CDR3 has 17 residues. V shed 2 bases and J 0 bases; nucleotides not matched to a gene: 2. The germline V gene encodes CDR1 LGHDT and CDR2 YNNKEL (reference sequence). Here the CDR3 DNA reads TGTGCCAGCAGCCAAAGGACTAGCGGGCCGAACACCGGGGAGCTGTTTTTT. This sequence encodes CASSQRTSGPNTGELFF.

The V and J genes are TRBV5-1 and TRBJ1-1; D is ambiguous. V was pared by 0 bases and J by 0 bases, with 9 bases between. The germline gives CDR1 SGHRS, CDR2 YFSETQ. There are 15 residues in the CDR3. The CDR3 loop is CASSLAGVMNTEAFF. CDR3 bases: TGCGCCAGCAGCTTGGCCGGGGTGATGAACACTGAAGCTTTCTTT. The variable domain in full, with the rest retrieved from reference TRBV5-1 and TRBJ1-1, is KAGVTQTPRYLIKTRGQQVTLSCSPISGHRSVSWYQQTPGQGLQFLFEYFSETQRNKGNFPGRFSGRQFSNSRSEMNVSTLELGDSALYLCASSLAGVMNTEAFFGQGTRLTVV.

The sample holds one count of this clone. The J gene is TRBJ1-4, the V gene TRBV2; D gene unclear. Trimming took 1 base from V and 6 from J, leaving 12 bases between them. The CDR3 has 15 residues. Per the germline V gene, CDR1 is SNHLY and CDR2 is FYNNEI. The CDR3 nucleotides read TGTGCCAGCAGTGAAGGCGGGGTTCGAGATGAAAAACTGTTTTTT. Its translation: CASSEGGVRDEKLFF. Looking up the rest from reference TRBV2 and TRBJ1-4 gives the full variable domain: EPEVTQTPSHQVTQMGQEVILRCVPISNHLYFYWYRQILGQKVEFLVSFYNNEISEKSEIFDDQFSVERPDGSNFTLKIRSTKLEDSAMYFCASSEGGVRDEKLFFGSGTQLSVL.

The chain combines TRBV3-1 (or the pseudogene TRBV3-2) with TRBJ1-5, with 12 bases fitting TRBD1. Looked up from germline, CDR1 is LGHDT and CDR2 is YNNKEL (reference sequence). V lost 4 bases to trimming and J lost 9 bases; unmatched junction nucleotides: 4. The CDR3 covers 14 residues. The CDR3 sequence: CASSRGTGGLPQHF. The DNA for the CDR3 is TGTGCCAGCAGCCGAGGGACAGGGGGCCTGCCCCAGCATTTT.

The chain combines TRBV3-1 (or the pseudogene TRBV3-2) with TRBJ2-5; D perhaps matches TRBD2 (5 bases). Trimming took off 4 bases at V and 5 bases at J, with 11 bases between the two ends. The length of the CDR3 is 13 residues. Per the germline V gene, CDR1 is LGHDT and CDR2 is YNNKEL (reference sequence). CDR3 region: CASSRIGGETQYF. The CDR3 DNA sequence: TGTGCCAGCAGCCGTATTGGCGGGGAGACCCAGTACTTC.

This clone was recorded only once. The chain recombines TRBV5-5 with TRBJ2-7; no firm D call. Germline V gene data show CDR1 as SGHKS and CDR2 as YYEKEE (reference sequence). The CDR3 covers 14 residues. V lost 4 bases and J lost 1, with 12 bases in between. The CDR3 region is CASSVAPLSYEQYF. CDR3 DNA sequence: TGTGCCAGCAGCGTCGCGCCACTATCCTACGAGCAGTACTTC.

The J gene is TRBJ2-5, the V gene TRBV7-2; a weak D match, TRBD2 (6 bases). Trimming pared 2 bases from V and 4 bases from J, leaving 11 bases between. Germline values: CDR1 SGHTA, CDR2 FQGNSA. The length of the CDR3 is 14 residues. CDR3 loop: CASSLTGGAETQYF. CDR3 DNA: TGTGCCAGCAGCTTAACAGGCGGGGCAGAGACCCAGTACTTC.

V usage is TRBV18 and J usage is TRBJ1-1; maybe TRBD1 (6 bases). CDR3 length equals 16 residues. V was cut by 3 bases and J by 0 bases, with 14 bases left in between. Germline loops: CDR1 KGHSH, CDR2 LQKENI. The CDR3 here is CASSPNSGGVNTEAFF. The DNA of the CDR3 is TGTGCCAGCTCACCTAACTCGGGGGGCGTGAACACTGAAGCTTTCTTT.

This clone was seen once. The chain joins TRBV5-1 to TRBJ2-1, with a tentative D call TRBD2 (5 bases). Trimming pared 4 bases from V and 0 bases from J, leaving 14 bases between. Germline V lookup: CDR1 SGHRS, CDR2 YFSETQ. This CDR3 has 16 residues. The CDR3 DNA follows: TGCGCCAGCAGCGCCGCTGGGAGCGGCTCCTACAATGAGCAGTTCTTC. Residues: CASSAAGSGSYNEQFF.

The chain couples TRBV6-5 to TRBJ1-2; D is ambiguous. V shed 6 bases and J shed 4 bases, with 9 bases lying between them. The CDR3 has 12 amino acids. CDR1 is MNHEY and CDR2 is SVGAGI in the germline V gene. The CDR3 loop reads CASSEFSYGYTF. The CDR3 region has the DNA TGTGCCAGCAGCGAGTTCTCCTATGGCTACACCTTC.

The chain employs TRBV6-2 or TRBV6-3 and TRBJ2-3; weak D call: TRBD1 (5 bases). Germline lookup yields CDR1 MNHEY and CDR2 SVGEGT. CDR3 length: 16 amino acids. Trimming took off 6 bases at V and 1 base at J, with 17 bases between the two ends. The CDR3 loop reads CASSPRQFAGTDTQYF. In nucleotides, the CDR3 is TGTGCCAGCAGCCCTAGACAGTTCGCCGGCACAGATACGCAGTATTTT.

This clone has only one observation. The gene calls are TRBV19 and TRBJ2-5, with D possibly being TRBD1 (5 bases). CDR1 LNHDA and CDR2 SQIVND come from the germline V gene (reference sequence). This CDR3 comprises 15 residues. V lost 5 bases and J 1 base, leaving 14 bases between the germline ends. DNA for the CDR3: TGTGCCAGTAGTCTGGCAAGGGGTGTCCAAGAGACCCAGTACTTC. Translation: CASSLARGVQETQYF.

Only one count was recorded for this clone. The chain couples TRBV27 to TRBJ1-2, with 9 bases identical to TRBD1. V lost 1 base and J lost 7; bases outside the gene matches: 7. This CDR3 has 15 residues. Germline V gives CDR1 MNHEY, CDR2 SMNVEV (reference sequence). The CDR3 loop is CASSLYVDRGSGYTF. The CDR3 bases are TGTGCCAGCAGTTTATATGTGGACAGGGGTTCTGGCTACACCTTC.

The chain combines TRBV3-1 (or the pseudogene TRBV3-2) with TRBJ1-2, with D possibly being TRBD1 (5 bases). Per the germline V gene, CDR1 is LGHDT and CDR2 is YNNKEL (reference sequence). The CDR3 contains 12 residues. Trimming pared 7 bases from V and 6 bases from J, leaving 12 bases between. The DNA for the CDR3 is TGTGCCAGCAAAAGGGGCATAGATGGCTACACCTTC. It translates to CASKRGIDGYTF.

The genes are TRBV3-1 (or the pseudogene TRBV3-2) and TRBJ1-6; the D is unclear. Trimming took 6 bases from V and 7 from J, leaving 7 bases between them. The germline CDR1 and CDR2 sequences are LGHDT and YNNKEL (reference sequence). The CDR3 sequence is 12 residues long. CDR3 bases: TGTGCCAGCAGATTCGGGAATTCACCCCTCCACTTT. This translates into CASRFGNSPLHF.

This chain uses TRBV6-4 with TRBJ2-7; 7 bases fit TRBD2. The germline gives CDR1 MRHNA, CDR2 SNTAGT. The J segment lost 4 bases and the V segment lost 11 bases, leaving 8 bases of the junction unmatched. The CDR3 totals 12 residues. Here the CDR3 DNA reads TGTGCCGGATGGACTAGAGCTTACGAGCAGTACTTC. Its protein product is CAGWTRAYEQYF.

This rearrangement joins TRBV2 to TRBJ1-4; 7 bases align to TRBD1. The CDR3 totals 14 residues. Germline values: CDR1 SNHLY, CDR2 FYNNEI. V shed 6 bases and J 3 bases; nucleotides not matched to a gene: 4. The CDR3 region is CASRTGQSNEKLFF. CDR3 coding DNA: TGTGCCAGCAGGACGGGACAGTCTAATGAAAAACTGTTTTTT. Full variable domain (outside the CDR3, taken from reference TRBV2 and TRBJ1-4): EPEVTQTPSHQVTQMGQEVILRCVPISNHLYFYWYRQILGQKVEFLVSFYNNEISEKSEIFDDQFSVERPDGSNFTLKIRSTKLEDSAMYFCASRTGQSNEKLFFGSGTQLSVL.